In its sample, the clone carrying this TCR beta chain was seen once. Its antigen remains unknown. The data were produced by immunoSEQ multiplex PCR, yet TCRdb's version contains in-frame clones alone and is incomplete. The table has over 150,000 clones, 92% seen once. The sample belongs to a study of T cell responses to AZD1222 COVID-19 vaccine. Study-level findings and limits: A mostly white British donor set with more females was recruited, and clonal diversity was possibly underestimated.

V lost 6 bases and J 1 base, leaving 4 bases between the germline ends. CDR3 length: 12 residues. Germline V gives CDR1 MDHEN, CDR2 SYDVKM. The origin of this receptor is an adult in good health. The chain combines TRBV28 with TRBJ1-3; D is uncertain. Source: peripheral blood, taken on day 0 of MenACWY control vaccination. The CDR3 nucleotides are TGTGCCAGCAGGGTATCTGGAAACACCATATATTTT. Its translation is CASRVSGNTIYF.